These 24 T cell receptor beta chains share one sample of origin, sequenced in a study of blood T cell repertoires in COVID-19. Data came from immunoSEQ multiplex PCR; TCRdb stores just in-frame clones and leaves some out. This sample yields under 250,000 clones, of which approximately 84% are seen a single time; over 2.5% belongs to the top ten. The sequenced sample was peripheral blood. Receptor source: a man over 45 who had recovered from COVID-19.

The gene calls are TRBV27 and TRBJ2-5; 13 nucleotides line up with TRBD2. V lost 0 bases to trimming and J lost 4 bases; unmatched junction nucleotides: 8. The germline V gene has CDR1 MNHEY and CDR2 SMNVEV (reference sequence). CDR3 length: 18 residues. The CDR3, as DNA: TGTGCCAGCAGTTTATCTATTCGGACTAGCGGGAGACGAGAGACCCAGTACTTC. Its protein product is CASSLSIRTSGRRETQYF.

This chain links TRBV5-4 with TRBJ2-7; 11 bases fit TRBD2. CDR3 length equals 16 residues. V shed 0 bases and J 3 bases; nucleotides not matched to a gene: 5. Germline lookup yields CDR1 SGHNT and CDR2 YYREEE (reference sequence). The DNA of the CDR3 is TGTGCCAGCAGCTTGGCTTCTAGCGGGGGGTTCTACGAGCAGTACTTC. Translating it yields CASSLASSGGFYEQYF.

The table lists this clone with a count of one. The chain couples TRBV5-1 to TRBJ2-7, with D maybe TRBD2 (6 bases). The CDR3 sequence is 15 residues long. Looked up from germline, CDR1 is SGHRS and CDR2 is YFSETQ. The V gene lost 0 bases and the J gene lost 3 bases, with 13 bases spanning the gap. The CDR3 reads CASSLAGGGLYEQYF. The CDR3 DNA sequence: TGCGCCAGCAGCTTGGCCGGGGGAGGACTCTACGAGCAGTACTTC.

The chain joins TRBV28 to TRBJ2-7; 9 bases agree with TRBD1. The V segment lost 9 bases and the J segment 4 bases; nucleotides outside the gene matches: 7. The germline V gene has CDR1 MDHEN and CDR2 SYDVKM. The CDR3 spans 13 residues. In nucleotides, the CDR3 is TGTGCCAGTTACAGGGACAGGGCATACGAGCAGTACTTC. Protein: CASYRDRAYEQYF.

The V call is TRBV28, the J call TRBJ1-4; TRBD1 aligns across 9 bases. In germline, CDR1 is MDHEN, CDR2 SYDVKM. After removal of 6 bases from V and 4 bases from J, the junction contained 12 bases not matched to a gene. The CDR3 totals 17 residues. The CDR3 DNA is TGTGCCAGCAGCTTACCACAGGGGGCGCGAGGTAATGAAAAACTGTTTTTT. It yields the protein CASSLPQGARGNEKLFF.

Written as DNA, the CDR3 is TGTGCCAGCAGCCTCACAGGGGGCATCCCCGGGGAGCTGTTTTTT. Translated, it gives CASSLTGGIPGELFF. The chain links TRBV7-9 to TRBJ2-2; TRBD1 matches 9 bases. V shed 5 bases and J 6 bases; nucleotides not matched to a gene: 7. CDR1 is SEHNR, CDR2 FQNEAQ, per germline (reference sequence). There are 15 residues in the CDR3.

V and J are TRBV2 and TRBJ1-1, with 7 nucleotides matching TRBD1. The CDR3 length is 14 residues. Trimming took 4 bases from V and 1 from J; bases not matched to a gene: 3. The V gene's germline CDR1 is SNHLY and CDR2 FYNNEI. CDR3 sequence (DNA): TGTGCCAGCAGTGTTGAGGGGGCGAACACTGAAGCTTTCTTT. Translation gives CASSVEGANTEAFF.

The genes are TRBV5-1 and TRBJ2-5, with TRBD2 matching over 7 bases. The germline CDR1 and CDR2 sequences are SGHRS and YFSETQ. Losses at the gene ends were 3 bases for V and 4 bases for J; bases not matched to a gene: 6. This CDR3 region has 14 residues. The CDR3 region is CASSSGGLGETQYF. The CDR3 DNA is TGCGCCAGCAGCTCGGGAGGCCTCGGAGAGACCCAGTACTTC.

Note on this clone: Other DNA sequences in this sample translate to the same CDR3. The rearrangement uses TRBV5-1 and TRBJ2-3, with TRBD1 matching 10 bases. The germline gives CDR1 SGHRS, CDR2 YFSETQ. CDR3 size: 15 residues. The trim removed 3 bases at V and 1 base at J, leaving 2 bases unmatched. DNA of the CDR3: TGCGCCAGCAGCTCGACAGGGGGCGGCACAGATACGCAGTATTTT. Translation: CASSSTGGGTDTQYF.

V usage is TRBV7-2 and J usage is TRBJ2-7; the D gene is possibly TRBD1 (5 bases). Gene TRBJ2-5 matches the end of the DNA better, so the J call may be wrong. Germline V gene sequence: CDR1 SGHTA, CDR2 FQGNSA. The CDR3 runs to 15 residues. CDR3 DNA sequence: TGTGCCAGCAGCTTAAACGGCAGGGCCCAAGAGACCCAGTACTTC. The encoded protein is CASSLNGRAQETQYF.

V is TRBV7-2 and J is TRBJ2-2; 7 nucleotides match TRBD2. Per the germline V gene, CDR1 is SGHTA and CDR2 is FQGNSA. The trim removed 2 bases at V and 7 bases at J, leaving 4 bases unmatched. The CDR3 covers 14 residues. CDR3 protein: CASSLSGTDGELFF. DNA for the CDR3: TGTGCCAGCAGCTTAAGCGGGACGGACGGGGAGCTGTTTTTT.

V usage is TRBV27 and J usage is TRBJ1-2; TRBD1 agrees at 8 bases. J lost 8 bases, V lost 3 bases, and 8 bases had no gene match. Looked up from germline, CDR1 is MNHEY and CDR2 is SMNVEV (reference sequence). The CDR3 runs 14 residues. CDR3 nucleotides: TGTGCCAGCAGTTTCTCCGGGACAGGTTACGGCTACACCTTC. Translated, it gives CASSFSGTGYGYTF.

The V gene is TRBV6-5, the J gene TRBJ1-1; tentatively, D is TRBD1 (6 bases). V was cut by 0 bases and J by 0 bases, with 8 bases left in between. The germline V gene has CDR1 MNHEY and CDR2 SVGAGI. CDR3 length: 15 amino acids. The CDR3: CASSYSNRVNTEAFF. In DNA, the CDR3 is TGTGCCAGCAGTTACTCGAACAGGGTGAACACTGAAGCTTTCTTT.

The gene calls are TRBV30 and TRBJ1-4; unclear D gene. The V end was cut by 2 bases, the J end by 1 base, with 11 bases between. The CDR3 length is 15 residues. Germline values: CDR1 GTSNPN, CDR2 SVGIG (reference sequence). CDR3 nucleotide sequence: TGTGCCTGGAGTCCTACGGGGTTAACTAATGAAAAACTGTTTTTT. Its translation: CAWSPTGLTNEKLFF. The full variable domain, completed using reference TRBV30 and TRBJ1-4, is SQTIHQWPATLVQPVGSPLSLECTVEGTSNPNLYWYRQAAGRGLQLLFYSVGIGQISSEVPQNLSASRPQDRQFILSSKKLLLSDSGFYLCAWSPTGLTNEKLFFGSGTQLSVL.

The table lists this clone with a few counts. The chain is built from TRBV7-9 and TRBJ2-1, with D possibly being TRBD1 (6 bases). The CDR3 is made up of 15 amino acids. The germline V gene has CDR1 SEHNR and CDR2 FQNEAQ (reference sequence). V lost 6 bases, J lost 9 bases, and 21 bases lay in between. As DNA, the CDR3 is TGTGCCAGCAGTCTAACAGGGTCGTGGTCCAGTGAGCAGTTCTTC. This sequence encodes CASSLTGSWSSEQFF.

The V gene is TRBV3-1 (or the pseudogene TRBV3-2), the J gene TRBJ2-7, with 12 nucleotides matching TRBD2. The trim removed 3 bases at V and 2 bases at J, leaving 2 bases unmatched. CDR3 length equals 15 residues. In germline, CDR1 is LGHDT, CDR2 YNNKEL (reference sequence). For the CDR3, the DNA is TGTGCCAGCAGCCAGAGGACTAGCGGGGCCTACGAGCAGTACTTC. Amino acids: CASSQRTSGAYEQYF.

This chain connects TRBV27 to TRBJ1-6, with 9 nucleotides matching TRBD1. The CDR3 spans 16 residues. J lost 1 base, V lost 7 bases, and 5 bases had no gene match. Germline V gene lookup returns CDR1 MNHEY and CDR2 SMNVEV (reference sequence). The CDR3 spells CASKRGTGSYNSPLHF. Here the CDR3 DNA reads TGTGCCAGCAAAAGGGGGACAGGGTCCTATAATTCACCCCTCCACTTT.

The chain employs TRBV28 and TRBJ2-7, with TRBD1 matching 7 bases. CDR1 is MDHEN, CDR2 SYDVKM, per germline. This CDR3 is built from 13 residues. V lost 6 bases, J lost 5 bases, and 7 bases stayed unmatched. CDR3 sequence reads: CASRRQGPHEQYF. DNA of the CDR3: TGTGCCAGCAGACGACAGGGCCCCCACGAGCAGTACTTC.

This clone was counted once. The chain uses TRBV6-6 and TRBJ2-7; TRBD2 matches at 7 bases. The germline gives CDR1 MNHNY, CDR2 SVGAGI (reference sequence). CDR3 length: 13 residues. The V and J ends lost 6 bases and 5 bases, in that order; junction bases with no gene match: 7. DNA for the CDR3: TGTGCCAGCAGCGAATTGGGGGGGAACGAGCAGTACTTC. It codes for CASSELGGNEQYF.

The chain employs TRBV14 and TRBJ2-3; 13 positions agree with TRBD2. Germline V CDR1 and CDR2: SGHDN, FVKESK. The V and J ends lost 4 bases and 0 bases, in that order; junction bases with no gene match: 1. This CDR3 spans 16 amino acids. The CDR3 sequence is CASSLGLAGSTDTQYF. DNA for the CDR3: TGTGCCAGCAGCCTGGGACTAGCGGGGAGCACAGATACGCAGTATTTT.

The chain employs TRBV28 and TRBJ2-3; 10 bases agree with TRBD2. The CDR3 runs 16 residues. CDR1 is MDHEN and CDR2 is SYDVKM in the germline V gene. The junction had 8 bases not matched to a gene; V was cut back by 6 bases and J by 2 bases. CDR3 region: CASRYSSGRATDTQYF. CDR3 bases: TGTGCCAGCAGATACTCAAGCGGGAGGGCCACAGATACGCAGTATTTT.

The table lists this clone with a count of one. V is TRBV29-1 and J is TRBJ2-7; the match to TRBD1 covers 8 bases. This CDR3 contains 18 residues. Germline CDR1 is SQVTM and CDR2 is ANQGSEA. After removal of 1 base from V and 6 bases from J, the junction contained 20 bases not matched to a gene. CDR3 amino acids: CSVEGSGRDRPFVVEQYF. The CDR3 coding sequence is TGCAGCGTTGAAGGGTCGGGTCGGGACAGGCCTTTCGTAGTCGAGCAGTACTTC.

The chain uses TRBV19 and TRBJ2-1; TRBD2 matches 8 bases. The CDR3 has 15 residues. The trim removed 5 bases at V and 8 bases at J, leaving 11 bases unmatched. Germline assignment: CDR1 LNHDA and CDR2 SQIVND (reference sequence). CDR3 loop: CASSSKGLVIDEQFF. Written as DNA, the CDR3 is TGTGCCAGTAGTTCAAAGGGACTAGTCATCGATGAGCAGTTCTTC.

This clone was observed a few times. The chain recombines TRBV12-3 or TRBV12-4 with TRBJ2-7; TRBD1 might be the D (6 bases). CDR3 length: 13 amino acids. Deletions cut 3 bases from V and 9 bases from J, with 15 bases between. The CDR3, as DNA: TGTGCCAGCAGTTTCGGGACATCGGGGTGGCAGTACTTC. This codes for CASSFGTSGWQYF.